Listed below are T cell receptor beta chains from one sample, sequenced in a study of cytomegalovirus exposure and HLA in healthy donors. Method: immunoSEQ multiplex PCR; TCRdb's copy keeps in-frame clones and lacks some. This table has some 150,000 clones, about 72% appearing once. Sequenced input: PBMCs. Every receptor here comes from a man in his 60s in good health and CMV-seronegative. Each CDR3 is given with its conserved first and last residue. The D gene is left open where the match is weak. Not all rows give a size; the values are once, few, many and, for expanded clones, a class.

d_call,v_call,j_call,clone_size,cdr3_aa,cdr3_nt
.,TRBV27,TRBJ2-7,.,CASSERGSREYF,TGTGCCAGCAGTGAGAGGGGGTCGCGGGAGTACTTC
.,TRBV7-6,TRBJ2-5,few,CASSADIRETQYF,TGTGCCAGCAGCGCGGACATCCGAGAGACCCAGTACTTC
TRBD2,TRBV29-1,TRBJ2-1,.,CSVRTSGGGEQFF,TGCAGCGTTCGGACTAGCGGGGGTGGGGAGCAGTTCTTC
.,TRBV30,TRBJ1-3,.,CAWSFRGYSGNTIYF,TGTGCCTGGAGTTTCCGGGGGTACTCTGGAAACACCATATATTTT
TRBD2,TRBV7-2,TRBJ2-7,.,CASSLVVAGGWEQYF,TGTGCCAGCAGCTTAGTGGTAGCGGGAGGTTGGGAGCAGTACTTC
.,TRBV12-2,TRBJ1-5,.,CASRLPGTGAAQPQHF,TGTGCAAGTCGCCTCCCCGGGACAGGGGCTGCTCAGCCCCAGCATTTT
TRBD1,TRBV28,TRBJ2-6,.,CATLTTGPTVSGANVLTF,TGTGCCACACTTACGACAGGGCCAACTGTCTCCGGGGCCAACGTCCTGACTTTC
.,TRBV6-6,TRBJ1-4,few,CASSQQGPNEKLFF,TGTGCCAGCAGTCAACAGGGACCTAATGAAAAACTGTTTTTT
.,TRBV30,TRBJ2-1,.,CAWSLARHEQFF,TGTGCCTGGAGTCTAGCGAGACATGAGCAGTTCTTC
.,TRBV18,TRBJ2-3,.,CASSPDSSSTDTQYF,TGTGCCAGCTCACCCGACAGTTCCAGCACAGATACGCAGTATTTT
TRBD1,TRBV5-6,TRBJ1-1,.,CASSLPGPLATGGYTEAFF,TGTGCCAGCAGCTTACCCGGGCCACTAGCGACAGGGGGCTACACTGAAGCTTTCTTT
TRBD2,TRBV4-1,TRBJ2-7,.,CASSQDSPGTRAYEQYF,TGCGCCAGCAGCCAAGATAGCCCGGGGACTAGGGCCTACGAGCAGTACTTC
TRBD2,TRBV2,TRBJ2-3,few,CASSERTSADTQYF,TGTGCCAGCAGTGAAAGGACTAGCGCAGATACGCAGTATTTT
TRBD1,TRBV28,TRBJ1-2,.,CASSFTGGYNYGYTF,TGTGCCAGCAGTTTCACAGGGGGCTATAACTATGGCTACACCTTC
.,TRBV28,TRBJ2-3,.,CASLAGQKNTITDTQYF,TGTGCCAGTCTTGCGGGACAGAAGAACACAATCACAGATACGCAGTATTTT
TRBD2,TRBV6-5,TRBJ2-7,few,CASSYVAGTFGEQYF,TGTGCCAGCAGTTACGTAGCGGGGACTTTTGGCGAGCAGTACTTC
TRBD2,TRBV18,TRBJ2-3,few,CASSPLAGGYTDTQYF,TGTGCCAGCTCACCACTAGCGGGAGGGTACACAGATACGCAGTATTTT
TRBD2,TRBV5-1,TRBJ2-5,.,CASTGTSGKETQYF,TGCGCCAGCACCGGGACTAGCGGGAAAGAGACCCAGTACTTC
TRBD1,TRBV29-1,TRBJ2-7,.,CSAHEPGQGPYEQYF,TGCAGCGCCCATGAGCCCGGACAGGGTCCCTACGAGCAGTACTTC
TRBD1,TRBV18,TRBJ1-2,.,CASSPPSTGVRGYTF,TGTGCCAGCTCACCACCAAGTACAGGGGTGCGCGGCTACACCTTC
.,TRBV6-5,TRBJ1-1,.,CASSSSGNTEAFF,TGTGCCAGCAGTTCGTCAGGGAACACTGAAGCTTTCTTT
TRBD1,TRBV11-3,TRBJ2-7,few,CASSTGTGGLTEQYF,TGTGCCAGCAGCACGGGGACAGGGGGCCTCACGGAGCAGTACTTC
TRBD1,TRBV30,TRBJ2-7,.,CAWGRDRGHEQYF,TGTGCCTGGGGCCGGGACAGGGGGCACGAGCAGTACTTC